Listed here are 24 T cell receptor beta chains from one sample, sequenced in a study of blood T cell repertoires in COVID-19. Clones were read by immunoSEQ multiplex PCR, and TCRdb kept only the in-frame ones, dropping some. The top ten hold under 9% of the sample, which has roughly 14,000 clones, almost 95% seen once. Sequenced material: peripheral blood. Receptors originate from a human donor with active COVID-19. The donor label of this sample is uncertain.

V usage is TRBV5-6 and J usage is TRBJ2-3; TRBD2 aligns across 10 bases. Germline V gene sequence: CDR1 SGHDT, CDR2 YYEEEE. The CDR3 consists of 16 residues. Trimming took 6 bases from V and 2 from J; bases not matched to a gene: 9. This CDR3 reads CASNPLAGGYTDTQYF. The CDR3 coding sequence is TGTGCCAGCAACCCCTTAGCGGGGGGATACACAGATACGCAGTATTTT.

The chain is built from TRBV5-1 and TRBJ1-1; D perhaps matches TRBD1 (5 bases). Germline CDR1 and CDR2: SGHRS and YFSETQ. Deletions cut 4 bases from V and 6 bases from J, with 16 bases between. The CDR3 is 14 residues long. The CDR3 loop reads CASSSQGNVAEAFF. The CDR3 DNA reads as TGCGCCAGCAGCAGTCAGGGAAACGTTGCTGAAGCTTTCTTT.

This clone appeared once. CDR3 sequence reads: CASSEEMGLSYEQYF. The CDR3, as DNA: TGTGCCAGCAGTGAAGAAATGGGACTCTCCTACGAGCAGTACTTC. V usage is TRBV2 and J usage is TRBJ2-7, with D tentatively TRBD2 (6 bases). This CDR3 has 15 amino acids. In germline, CDR1 is SNHLY, CDR2 FYNNEI. V was cut by 1 base and J by 0 bases, with 10 bases left in between.

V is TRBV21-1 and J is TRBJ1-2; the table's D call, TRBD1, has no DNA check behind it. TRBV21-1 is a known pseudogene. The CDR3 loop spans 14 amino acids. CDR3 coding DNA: TGTGCCAGCAGCAAAGGACAGGCAACCAATGGCTACACCTTC. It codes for CASSKGQATNGYTF.

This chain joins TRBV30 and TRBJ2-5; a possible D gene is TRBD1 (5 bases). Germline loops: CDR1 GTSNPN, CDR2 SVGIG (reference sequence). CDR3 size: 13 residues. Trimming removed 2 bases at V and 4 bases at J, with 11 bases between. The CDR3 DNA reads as TGTGCCTGGAGTCAGGGTAGGGGAGAGACCCAGTACTTC. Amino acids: CAWSQGRGETQYF.

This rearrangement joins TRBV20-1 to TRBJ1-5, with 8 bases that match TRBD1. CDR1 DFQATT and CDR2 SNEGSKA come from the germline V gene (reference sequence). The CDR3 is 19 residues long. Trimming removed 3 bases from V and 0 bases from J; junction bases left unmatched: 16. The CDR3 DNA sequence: TGCAGTGCTAGTCTCTCGGACAGGGCTCCTCCTTATAGCAATCAGCCCCAGCATTTT. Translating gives CSASLSDRAPPYSNQPQHF.

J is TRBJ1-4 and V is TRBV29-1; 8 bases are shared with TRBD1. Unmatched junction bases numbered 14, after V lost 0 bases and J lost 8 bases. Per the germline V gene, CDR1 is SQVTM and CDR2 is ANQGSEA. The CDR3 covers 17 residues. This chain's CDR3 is CSVEDSGWTGNEEKLFF. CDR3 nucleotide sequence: TGCAGCGTTGAAGATTCCGGGTGGACAGGGAACGAGGAAAAACTGTTTTTT. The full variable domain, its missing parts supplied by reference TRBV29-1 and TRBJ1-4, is SAVISQKPSRDICQRGTSLTIQCQVDSQVTMMFWYRQQPGQSLTLIATANQGSEATYESGFVIDKFPISRPNLTFSTLTVSNMSPEDSSIYLCSVEDSGWTGNEEKLFFGSGTQLSVL.

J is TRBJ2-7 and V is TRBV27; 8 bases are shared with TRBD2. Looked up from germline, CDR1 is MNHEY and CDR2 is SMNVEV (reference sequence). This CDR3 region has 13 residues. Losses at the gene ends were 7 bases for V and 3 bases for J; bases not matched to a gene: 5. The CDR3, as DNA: TGTGCCAGCACATTAGCGGGGAGCTACGAGCAGTACTTC. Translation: CASTLAGSYEQYF.

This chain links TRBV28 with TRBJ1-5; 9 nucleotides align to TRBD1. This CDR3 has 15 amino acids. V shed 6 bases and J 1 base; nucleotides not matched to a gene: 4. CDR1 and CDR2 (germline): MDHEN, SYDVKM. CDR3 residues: CASRPTGGSNQPQHF. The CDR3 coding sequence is TGTGCCAGCAGACCGACAGGGGGGAGCAATCAGCCCCAGCATTTT. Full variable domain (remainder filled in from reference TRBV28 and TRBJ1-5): DVKVTQSSRYLVKRTGEKVFLECVQDMDHENMFWYRQDPGLGLRLIYFSYDVKMKEKGDIPEGYSVSREKKERFSLILESASTNQTSMYLCASRPTGGSNQPQHFGDGTRLSIL.

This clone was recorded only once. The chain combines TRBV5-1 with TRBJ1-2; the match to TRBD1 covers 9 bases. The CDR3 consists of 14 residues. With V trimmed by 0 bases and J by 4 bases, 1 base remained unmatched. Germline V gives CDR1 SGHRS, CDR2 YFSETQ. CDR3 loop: CASSLEDRGYGYTF. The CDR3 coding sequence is TGCGCCAGCAGCTTGGAGGACAGGGGCTATGGCTACACCTTC. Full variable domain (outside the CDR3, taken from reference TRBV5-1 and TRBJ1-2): KAGVTQTPRYLIKTRGQQVTLSCSPISGHRSVSWYQQTPGQGLQFLFEYFSETQRNKGNFPGRFSGRQFSNSRSEMNVSTLELGDSALYLCASSLEDRGYGYTFGSGTRLTVV.

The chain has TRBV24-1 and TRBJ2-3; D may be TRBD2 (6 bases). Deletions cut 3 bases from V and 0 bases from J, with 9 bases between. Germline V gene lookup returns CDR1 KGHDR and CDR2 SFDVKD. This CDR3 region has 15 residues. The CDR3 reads CATSDGRDSTDTQYF. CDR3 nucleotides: TGTGCCACCAGTGATGGGCGGGACAGCACAGATACGCAGTATTTT.

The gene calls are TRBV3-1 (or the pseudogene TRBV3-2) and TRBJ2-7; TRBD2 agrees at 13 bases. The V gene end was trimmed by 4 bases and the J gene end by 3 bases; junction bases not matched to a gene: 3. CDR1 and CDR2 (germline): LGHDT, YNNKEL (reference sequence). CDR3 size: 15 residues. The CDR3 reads CASSPRTSGSYEQYF. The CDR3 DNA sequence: TGTGCCAGCAGCCCCCGGACTAGCGGGAGCTACGAGCAGTACTTC.

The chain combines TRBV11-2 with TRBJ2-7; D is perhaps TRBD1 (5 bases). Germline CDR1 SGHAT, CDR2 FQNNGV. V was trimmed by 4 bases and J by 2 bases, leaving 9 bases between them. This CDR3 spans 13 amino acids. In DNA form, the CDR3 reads TGTGCCAGCAGCTGGGGCCTTCCCTACGAGCAGTACTTC. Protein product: CASSWGLPYEQYF.

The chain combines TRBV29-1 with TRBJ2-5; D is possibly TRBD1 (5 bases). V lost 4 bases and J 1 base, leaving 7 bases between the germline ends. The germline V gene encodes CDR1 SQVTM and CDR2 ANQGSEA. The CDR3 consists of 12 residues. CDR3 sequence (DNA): TGCAGCGTTGGTACAGGCCAAGAGACCCAGTACTTC. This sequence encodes CSVGTGQETQYF.

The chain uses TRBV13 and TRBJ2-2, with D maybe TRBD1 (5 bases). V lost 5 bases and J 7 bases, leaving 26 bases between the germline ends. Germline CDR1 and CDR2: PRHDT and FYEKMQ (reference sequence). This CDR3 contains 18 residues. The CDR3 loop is CASSTLTTWAGNVGELFF. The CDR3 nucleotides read TGTGCCAGCAGCACACTAACCACTTGGGCAGGGAATGTCGGGGAGCTGTTTTTT.

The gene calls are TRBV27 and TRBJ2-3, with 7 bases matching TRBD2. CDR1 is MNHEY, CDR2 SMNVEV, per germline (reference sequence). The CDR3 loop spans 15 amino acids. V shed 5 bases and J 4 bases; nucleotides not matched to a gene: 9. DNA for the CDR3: TGTGCCAGCAGTCCCCAAGGGAGGGGCGCAGATACGCAGTATTTT. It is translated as CASSPQGRGADTQYF.

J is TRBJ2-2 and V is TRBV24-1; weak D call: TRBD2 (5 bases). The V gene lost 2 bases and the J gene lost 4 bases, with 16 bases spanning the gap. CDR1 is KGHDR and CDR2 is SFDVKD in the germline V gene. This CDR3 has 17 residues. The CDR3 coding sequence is TGTGCCACCAGTGATTCATCGACGGGGTCCGGCACCGGGGAGCTGTTTTTT. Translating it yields CATSDSSTGSGTGELFF.

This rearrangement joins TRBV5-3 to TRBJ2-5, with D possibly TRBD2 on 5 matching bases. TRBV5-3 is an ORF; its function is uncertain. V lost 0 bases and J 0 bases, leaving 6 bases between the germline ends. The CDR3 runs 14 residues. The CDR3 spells CARSLVRDQETQYF. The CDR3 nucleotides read TGTGCCAGAAGCTTGGTGCGGGACCAAGAGACCCAGTACTTC.

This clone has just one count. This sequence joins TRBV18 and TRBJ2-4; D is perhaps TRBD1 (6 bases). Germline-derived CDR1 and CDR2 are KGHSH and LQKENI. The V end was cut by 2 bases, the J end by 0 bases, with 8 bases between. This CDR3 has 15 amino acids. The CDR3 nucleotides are TGTGCCAGCTCACCAACAGGGCTAGCCAAAAACATTCAGTACTTC. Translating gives CASSPTGLAKNIQYF.

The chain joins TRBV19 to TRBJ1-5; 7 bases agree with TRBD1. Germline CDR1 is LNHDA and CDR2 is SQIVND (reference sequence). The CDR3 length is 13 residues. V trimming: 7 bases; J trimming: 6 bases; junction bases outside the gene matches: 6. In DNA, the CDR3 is TGTGCCAGTACTGGGGACAGATCTCAGCCCCAGCATTTT. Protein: CASTGDRSQPQHF.

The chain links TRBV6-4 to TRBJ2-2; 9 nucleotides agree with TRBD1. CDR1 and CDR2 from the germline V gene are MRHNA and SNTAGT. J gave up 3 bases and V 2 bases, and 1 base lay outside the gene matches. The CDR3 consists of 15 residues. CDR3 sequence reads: CASSDRDRDTGELFF. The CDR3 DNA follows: TGTGCCAGCAGTGACCGGGACAGGGACACCGGGGAGCTGTTTTTT.

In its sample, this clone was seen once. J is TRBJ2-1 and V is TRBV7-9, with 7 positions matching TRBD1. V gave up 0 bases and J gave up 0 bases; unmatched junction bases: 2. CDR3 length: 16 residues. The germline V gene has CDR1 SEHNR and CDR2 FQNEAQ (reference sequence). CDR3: CASSLAQGVSYNEQFF. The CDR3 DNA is TGTGCCAGCAGCTTAGCGCAGGGGGTCTCCTACAATGAGCAGTTCTTC. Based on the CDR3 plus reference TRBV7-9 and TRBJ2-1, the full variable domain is DTGVSQNPRHKITKRGQNVTFRCDPISEHNRLYWYRQTLGQGPEFLTYFQNEAQLEKSRLLSDRFSAERPKGSFSTLEIQRTEQGDSAMYLCASSLAQGVSYNEQFFGPGTRLTVL.

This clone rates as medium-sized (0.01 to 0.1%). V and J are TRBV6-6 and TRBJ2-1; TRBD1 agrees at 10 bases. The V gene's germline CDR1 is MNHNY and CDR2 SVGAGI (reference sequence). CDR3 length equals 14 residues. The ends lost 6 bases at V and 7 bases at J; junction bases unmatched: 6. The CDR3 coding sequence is TGTGCCAGCAGACCTCCGGGACAGGGGAATGAGCAGTTCTTC. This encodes CASRPPGQGNEQFF.

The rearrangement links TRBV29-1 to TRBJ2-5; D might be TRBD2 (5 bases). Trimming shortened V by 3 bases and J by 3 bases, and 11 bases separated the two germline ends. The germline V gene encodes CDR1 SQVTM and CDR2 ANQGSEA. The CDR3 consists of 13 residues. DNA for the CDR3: TGCAGCGTTGAGGGGAGAGACAAAGAGACCCAGTACTTC. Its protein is CSVEGRDKETQYF. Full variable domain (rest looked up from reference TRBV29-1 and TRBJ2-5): SAVISQKPSRDICQRGTSLTIQCQVDSQVTMMFWYRQQPGQSLTLIATANQGSEATYESGFVIDKFPISRPNLTFSTLTVSNMSPEDSSIYLCSVEGRDKETQYFGPGTRLLVL.